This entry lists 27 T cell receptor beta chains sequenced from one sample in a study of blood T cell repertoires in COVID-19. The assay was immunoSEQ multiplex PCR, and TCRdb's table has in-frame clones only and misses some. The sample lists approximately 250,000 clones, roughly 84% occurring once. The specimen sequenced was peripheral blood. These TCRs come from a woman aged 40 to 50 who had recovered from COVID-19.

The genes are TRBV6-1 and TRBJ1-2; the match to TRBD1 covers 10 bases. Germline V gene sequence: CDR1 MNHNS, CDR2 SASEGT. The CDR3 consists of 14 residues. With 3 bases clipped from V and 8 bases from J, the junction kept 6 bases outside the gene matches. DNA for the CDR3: TGTGCCAGCAGTGAGCCGGGACAGGGGTGGGGCTACACCTTC. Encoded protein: CASSEPGQGWGYTF.

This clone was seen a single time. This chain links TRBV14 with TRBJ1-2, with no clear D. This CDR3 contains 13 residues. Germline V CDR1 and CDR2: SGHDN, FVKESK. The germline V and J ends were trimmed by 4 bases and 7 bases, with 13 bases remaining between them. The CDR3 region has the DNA TGTGCCAGCAGCCTCGAAGAGGGATTTGGCTACACCTTC. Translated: CASSLEEGFGYTF.

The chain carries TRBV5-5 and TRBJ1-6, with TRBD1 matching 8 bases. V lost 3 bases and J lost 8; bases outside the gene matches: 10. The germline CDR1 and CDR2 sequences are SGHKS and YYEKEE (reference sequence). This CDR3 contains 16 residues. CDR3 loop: CASSSYLTGVDSPLHF. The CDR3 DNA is TGTGCCAGCAGCTCGTACCTGACAGGGGTTGATTCACCCCTCCACTTT.

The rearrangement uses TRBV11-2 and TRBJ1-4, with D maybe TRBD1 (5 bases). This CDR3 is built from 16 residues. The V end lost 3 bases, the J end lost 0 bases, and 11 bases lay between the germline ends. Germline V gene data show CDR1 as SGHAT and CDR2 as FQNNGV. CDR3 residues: CASSFRGTATNEKLFF. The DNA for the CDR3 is TGTGCCAGCAGCTTTAGAGGGACTGCAACTAATGAAAAACTGTTTTTT.

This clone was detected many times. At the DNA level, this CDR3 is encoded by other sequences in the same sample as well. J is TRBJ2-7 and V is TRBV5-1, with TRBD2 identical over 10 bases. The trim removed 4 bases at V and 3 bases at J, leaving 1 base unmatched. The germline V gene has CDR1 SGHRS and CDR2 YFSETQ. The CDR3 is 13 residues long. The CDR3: CASSRLAGYEQYF. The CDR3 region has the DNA TGCGCCAGCAGCAGACTAGCGGGCTACGAGCAGTACTTC.

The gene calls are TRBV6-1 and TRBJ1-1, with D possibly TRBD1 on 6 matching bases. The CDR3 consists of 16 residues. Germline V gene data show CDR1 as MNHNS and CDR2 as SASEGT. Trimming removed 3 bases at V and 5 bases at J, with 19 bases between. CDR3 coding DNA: TGTGCCAGCAGTGATGTGGGGGGGCGCGGAGAAACTGAAGCTTTCTTT. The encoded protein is CASSDVGGRGETEAFF.

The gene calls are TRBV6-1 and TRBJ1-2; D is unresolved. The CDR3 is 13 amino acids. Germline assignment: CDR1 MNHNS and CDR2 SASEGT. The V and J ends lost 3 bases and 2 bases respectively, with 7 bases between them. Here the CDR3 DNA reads TGTGCCAGCAGTGAGAGCAACAACTATGGCTACACCTTC. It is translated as CASSESNNYGYTF.

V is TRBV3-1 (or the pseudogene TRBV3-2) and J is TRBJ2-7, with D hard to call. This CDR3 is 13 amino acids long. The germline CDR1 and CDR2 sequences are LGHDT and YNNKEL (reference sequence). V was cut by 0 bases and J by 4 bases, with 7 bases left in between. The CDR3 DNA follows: TGTGCCAGCAGCCAAGATTATCTGTACGAGCAGTACTTC. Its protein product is CASSQDYLYEQYF.

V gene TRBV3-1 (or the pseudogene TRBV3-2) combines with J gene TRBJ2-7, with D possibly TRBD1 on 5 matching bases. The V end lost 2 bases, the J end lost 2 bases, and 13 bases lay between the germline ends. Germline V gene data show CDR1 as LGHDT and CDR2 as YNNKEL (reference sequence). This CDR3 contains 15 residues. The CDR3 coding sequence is TGTGCCAGCAGCCAACCCACAGGATCCACCTACGAGCAGTACTTC. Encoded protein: CASSQPTGSTYEQYF.

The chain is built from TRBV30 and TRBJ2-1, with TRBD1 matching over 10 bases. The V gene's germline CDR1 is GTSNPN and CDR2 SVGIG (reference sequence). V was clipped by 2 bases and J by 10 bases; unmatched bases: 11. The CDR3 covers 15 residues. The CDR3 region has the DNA TGTGCCTGGAGTTTCGGACAGGGGGATCTTAGGGAGCAGTTCTTC. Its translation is CAWSFGQGDLREQFF.

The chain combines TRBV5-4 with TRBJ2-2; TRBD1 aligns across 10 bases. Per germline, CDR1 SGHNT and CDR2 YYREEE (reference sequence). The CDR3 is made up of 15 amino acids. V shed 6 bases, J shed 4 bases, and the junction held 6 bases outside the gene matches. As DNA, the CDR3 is TGTGCCAGCAACCCGGGACAGGGGTTCACCGGGGAGCTGTTTTTT. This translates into CASNPGQGFTGELFF. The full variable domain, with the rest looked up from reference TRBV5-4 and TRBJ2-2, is ETGVTQSPTHLIKTRGQQVTLRCSSQSGHNTVSWYQQALGQGPQFIFQYYREEENGRGNFPPRFSGLQFPNYSSELNVNALELDDSALYLCASNPGQGFTGELFFGEGSRLTVL.

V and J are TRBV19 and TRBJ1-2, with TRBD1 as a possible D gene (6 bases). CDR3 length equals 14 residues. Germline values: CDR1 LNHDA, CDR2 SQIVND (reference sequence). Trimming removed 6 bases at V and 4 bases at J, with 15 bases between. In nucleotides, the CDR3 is TGTGCCAGTAGATTCGCCGGGACACCCTATGGCTACACCTTC. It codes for CASRFAGTPYGYTF. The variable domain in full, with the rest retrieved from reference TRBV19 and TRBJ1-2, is DGGITQSPKYLFRKEGQNVTLSCEQNLNHDAMYWYRQDPGQGLRLIYYSQIVNDFQKGDIAEGYSVSREKKESFPLTVTSAQKNPTAFYLCASRFAGTPYGYTFGSGTRLTVV.

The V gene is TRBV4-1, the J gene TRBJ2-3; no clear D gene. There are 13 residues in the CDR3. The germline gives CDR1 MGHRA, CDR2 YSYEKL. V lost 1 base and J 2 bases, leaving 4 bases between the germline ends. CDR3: CASSQVLTDTQYF. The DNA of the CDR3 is TGCGCCAGCAGCCAAGTACTCACAGATACGCAGTATTTT.

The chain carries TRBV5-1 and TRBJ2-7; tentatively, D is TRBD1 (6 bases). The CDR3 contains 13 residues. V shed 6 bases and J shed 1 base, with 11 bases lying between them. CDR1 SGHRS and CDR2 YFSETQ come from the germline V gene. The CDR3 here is CASNIQGSYEQYF. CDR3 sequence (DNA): TGCGCCAGCAATATACAGGGTTCCTACGAGCAGTACTTC.

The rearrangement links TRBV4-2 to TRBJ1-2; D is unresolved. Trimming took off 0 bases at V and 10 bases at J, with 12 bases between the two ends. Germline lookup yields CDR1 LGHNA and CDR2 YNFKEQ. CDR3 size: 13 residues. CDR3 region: CASSQEGGQLYTF. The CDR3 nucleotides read TGTGCCAGCAGCCAAGAAGGCGGCCAGCTCTACACCTTC.

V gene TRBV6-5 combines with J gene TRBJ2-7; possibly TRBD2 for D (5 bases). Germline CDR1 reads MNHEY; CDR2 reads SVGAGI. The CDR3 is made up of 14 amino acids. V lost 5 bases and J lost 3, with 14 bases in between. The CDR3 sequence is CASSPGGGIYEQYF. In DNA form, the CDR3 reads TGTGCCAGCAGTCCCGGCGGAGGAATCTACGAGCAGTACTTC.

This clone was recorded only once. CDR3 protein: CASSAGGINQPQHF. The DNA for the CDR3 is TGTGCCAGCAGCGCAGGGGGAATCAATCAGCCCCAGCATTTT. The chain has TRBV6-5 and TRBJ1-5, with 7 positions matching TRBD1. V shed 6 bases, J shed 3 bases, and the junction held 5 bases outside the gene matches. The germline V gene encodes CDR1 MNHEY and CDR2 SVGAGI. This CDR3 contains 14 residues.

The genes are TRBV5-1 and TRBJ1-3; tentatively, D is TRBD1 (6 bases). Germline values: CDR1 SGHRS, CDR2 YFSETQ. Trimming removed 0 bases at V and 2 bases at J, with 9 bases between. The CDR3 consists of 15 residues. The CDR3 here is CASSLERGPGNTIYF. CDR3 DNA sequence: TGCGCCAGCAGCTTGGAGCGGGGGCCTGGAAACACCATATATTTT.

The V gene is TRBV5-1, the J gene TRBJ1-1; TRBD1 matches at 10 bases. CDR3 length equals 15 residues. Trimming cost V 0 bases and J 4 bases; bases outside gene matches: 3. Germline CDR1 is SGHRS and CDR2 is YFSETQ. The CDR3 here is CASSLGTGGGTEAFF. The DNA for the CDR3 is TGCGCCAGCAGCTTGGGGACAGGGGGAGGCACTGAAGCTTTCTTT. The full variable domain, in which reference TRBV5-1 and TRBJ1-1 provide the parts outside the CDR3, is KAGVTQTPRYLIKTRGQQVTLSCSPISGHRSVSWYQQTPGQGLQFLFEYFSETQRNKGNFPGRFSGRQFSNSRSEMNVSTLELGDSALYLCASSLGTGGGTEAFFGQGTRLTVV.

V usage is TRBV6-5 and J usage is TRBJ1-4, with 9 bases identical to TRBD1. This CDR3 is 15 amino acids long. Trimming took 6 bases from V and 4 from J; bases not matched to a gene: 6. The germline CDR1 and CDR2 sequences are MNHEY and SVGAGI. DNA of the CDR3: TGTGCCAGCAGCAACAGGGGGCAGGTTAATGAAAAACTGTTTTTT. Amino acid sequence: CASSNRGQVNEKLFF.

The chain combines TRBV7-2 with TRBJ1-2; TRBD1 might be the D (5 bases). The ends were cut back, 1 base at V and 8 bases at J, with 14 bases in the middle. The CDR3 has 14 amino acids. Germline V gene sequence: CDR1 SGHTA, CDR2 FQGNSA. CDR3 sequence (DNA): TGTGCCAGCAGCTTAGATGGGGGGTTGAGAGGCTACACCTTC. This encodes CASSLDGGLRGYTF.

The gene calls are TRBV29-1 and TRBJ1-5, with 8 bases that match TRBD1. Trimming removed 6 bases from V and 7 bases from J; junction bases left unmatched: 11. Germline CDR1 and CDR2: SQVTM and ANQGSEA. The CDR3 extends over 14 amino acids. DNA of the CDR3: TGCAGCGTGGGGGGACAGGCACTGGGGCAGCCCCAGCATTTT. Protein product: CSVGGQALGQPQHF.

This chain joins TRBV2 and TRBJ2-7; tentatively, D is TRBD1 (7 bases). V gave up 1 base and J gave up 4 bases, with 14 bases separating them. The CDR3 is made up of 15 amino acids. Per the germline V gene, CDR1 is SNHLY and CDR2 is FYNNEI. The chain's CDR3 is CASSEVQGGRYEQYF. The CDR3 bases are TGTGCCAGCAGTGAAGTCCAGGGGGGTCGATACGAGCAGTACTTC.

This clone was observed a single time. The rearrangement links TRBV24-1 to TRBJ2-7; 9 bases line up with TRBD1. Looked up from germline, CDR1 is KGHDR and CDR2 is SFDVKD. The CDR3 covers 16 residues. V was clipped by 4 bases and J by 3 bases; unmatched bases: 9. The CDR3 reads CATSDHGQGRNYEQYF. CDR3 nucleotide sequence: TGTGCCACCAGTGACCACGGACAGGGGCGGAACTACGAGCAGTACTTC.

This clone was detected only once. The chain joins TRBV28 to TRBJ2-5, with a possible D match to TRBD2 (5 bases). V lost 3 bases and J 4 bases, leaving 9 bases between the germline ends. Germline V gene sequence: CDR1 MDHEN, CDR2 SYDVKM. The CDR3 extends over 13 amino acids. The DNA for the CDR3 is TGTGCCAGCAGTTTGCTAGCCCCAGAGACCCAGTACTTC. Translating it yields CASSLLAPETQYF.

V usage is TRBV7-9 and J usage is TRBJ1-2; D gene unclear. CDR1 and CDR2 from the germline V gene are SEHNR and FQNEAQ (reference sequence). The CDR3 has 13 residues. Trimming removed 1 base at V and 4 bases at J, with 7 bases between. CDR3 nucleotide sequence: TGTGCCAGCAGCTTAGGCACTTTCTATGGCTACACCTTC. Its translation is CASSLGTFYGYTF.

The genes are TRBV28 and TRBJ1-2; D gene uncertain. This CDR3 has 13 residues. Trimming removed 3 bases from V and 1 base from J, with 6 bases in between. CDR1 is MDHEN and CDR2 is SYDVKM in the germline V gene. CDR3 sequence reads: CASSFGVNYGYTF. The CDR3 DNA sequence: TGTGCCAGCAGTTTCGGGGTTAACTATGGCTACACCTTC.